This T cell receptor (beta chain) derives from a study of shared clonotypes between healthy human individuals. The wider study: Researchers drew samples from a couple of women and three men aged 18 to 49.

This clone appeared once. Its antigen remains unidentified. Overall study findings and caveats: Generally, naive subsets (rather than memory subsets) showed larger estimated richness. Sharing across four donors was highest in naive CD4 (roughly 5%) and lowest in memory CD8 (0.4%).

Assay runs were performed at deep level. TCRdb's table, derived via immunoSEQ multiplex PCR, lists solely in-frame clones and lacks some. The sample gives some 2,000,000 clones, about 94% of which show up once; roughly 1.1% is in the top ten. CD45RO-negative cells were positively selected for CCR7, leaving out terminally differentiated effector memory CD45RA+ cells. This sequence originates from a man aged 18 to 30 in good health. What was sequenced was naive CD8+ T cells sorted from blood.

In nucleotides, the CDR3 is TGTGCCAGCACCCAATCTTTGGCGGAGAGGACCTACGAGCAGTACTTC. Protein sequence: CASTQSLAERTYEQYF. This sequence joins TRBV27 and TRBJ2-7; D remains unclear. Germline-derived CDR1 and CDR2 are MNHEY and SMNVEV (reference sequence). The V end lost 7 bases, the J end lost 2 bases, and 21 bases lay between the germline ends. This CDR3 is 16 amino acids long.